This T cell receptor beta chain was sequenced for a study of shared clonotypes between healthy human individuals. Points from the study as a whole: Estimated richness was generally greater in naive than memory subsets.

Assay used: immunoSEQ multiplex PCR; TCRdb lists only in-frame clones, some missing. The sample gives millions of clones, approximately 94% of which show up once; about 1.8% is in the top ten. In the case of this clone: The antigen is unknown.

Naive CD8 cells comprised CD45RO-negative, CCR7-positively selected cells, excluding terminally differentiated effector memory CD45RA+ cells. The source material was naive CD8+ T cells from PBMCs. The sequence was obtained from a man aged 18 to 29 in good health. Some clones in this sample may be carry-over from other donors' samples.

CDR3 amino acids: CASSLFAGRQETQYF. The CDR3 DNA is TGTGCCAGCAGTTTATTTGCGGGACGGCAAGAGACCCAGTACTTC. The chain recombines TRBV27 with TRBJ2-5; possibly TRBD2 for D (6 bases). This CDR3 comprises 15 residues. Germline CDR1 is MNHEY and CDR2 is SMNVEV (reference sequence). The V gene lost 1 base and the J gene lost 2 bases, with 11 bases spanning the gap.